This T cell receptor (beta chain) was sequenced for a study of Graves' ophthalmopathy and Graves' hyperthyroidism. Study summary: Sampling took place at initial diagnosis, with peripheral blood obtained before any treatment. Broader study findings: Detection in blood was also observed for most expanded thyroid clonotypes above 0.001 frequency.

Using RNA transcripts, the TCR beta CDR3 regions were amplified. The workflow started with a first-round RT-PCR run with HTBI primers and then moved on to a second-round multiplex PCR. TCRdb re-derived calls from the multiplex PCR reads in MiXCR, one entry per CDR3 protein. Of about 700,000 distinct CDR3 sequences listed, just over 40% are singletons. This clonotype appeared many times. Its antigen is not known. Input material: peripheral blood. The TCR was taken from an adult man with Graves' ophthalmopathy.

The CDR3 DNA reads TGCAGCGTGAGGGGCCTCGACAGGGGGCTGGACACCATATATTTT. It codes for CSVRGLDRGLDTIYF. This chain links TRBV29-1 with TRBJ1-3, with 10 positions matching TRBD1. Germline CDR1 reads SQVTM; CDR2 reads ANQGSEA. The CDR3 is made up of 15 amino acids. V dropped 6 bases and J dropped 8; count of bases not matched to a gene: 13.